This T cell receptor (beta chain) derives from a study of T cell responses to AZD1222 COVID-19 vaccine. The CDR3 consists of 15 residues. Germline values: CDR1 MNHEY, CDR2 SVGAGI. V lost 2 bases, J lost 5 bases, and 12 bases lay in between. Repertoires were generated with immunoSEQ multiplex PCR, while TCRdb's copy carries only in-frame clones and drops some. The table records about 150,000 clones, around 90% of them present only once. Here the sequenced sample was peripheral blood, taken on day 0 of AZD1222 vaccination. The clonotype was recovered from an adult in good health. The chain has TRBV6-5 and TRBJ2-2; D is possibly TRBD1 or TRBD2 (5 bases each). The CDR3 DNA reads as TGTGCCAGCAGTTACGACGCATGGGGGACCGGGGAGCTGTTTTTT. It encodes CASSYDAWGTGELFF.